The text below deals with one T cell receptor (beta chain). The target of this receptor is not known. The input lacks base qualities; no much larger clone sits a single base away. Between the V and J ends, shortened by 0 bases and 8 bases respectively, the junction contains 16 bases. From cysteine to phenylalanine, the CDR3 is 15 amino acids long. Only the CDR3 DNA is retained, 45 bases long and in frame from the first base. Based on the germline V gene, the CDR1 and CDR2 sequences are MNHEY and SVGEGT. Library prep was done by PCR. Reads for this sample came from an Illumina HiSeq 4000. The TCR beta-chain CDR3 region of each patient was profiled by high-throughput sequencing. The authors processed their data as follows. CDR3 differences across clinicopathological groups were used to build a classifier for discriminating distant-metastatic papillary thyroid cancer patients. The Shannon index was used to assess repertoire diversity, and the Morisita-Horn index was used to assess tumor-blood repertoire similarity. In TCRdb, the public reads were trimmed at Q25 with fastp and aligned with MiXCR, with productive beta chains retained. TCRdb's processing, not the authors', yielded these V and J calls. The sample table shows approximately 34,000 clones, and 18% are seen once. The biggest ten clones account for roughly a tenth of the sample.

No patient had received any treatment before thyroid surgery. The study retrospectively analysed patient clinical samples collected from about 2012 to 2018 using T-cell receptor beta sequencing. This entry belongs to a study of metastatic and nonmetastatic thyroid tumors (dated by TCRdb to 2018 to 2021). About the full investigation: For patients with malignant and with benign thyroid disease, the researchers compared repertoires between peripheral blood samples and tumor or nodule tissue samples.

What the research found in general, with its limitations: In both blood and tumor samples, malignant tumors were reported to have significantly higher TCR beta diversity than benign nodules.

This chain is built from TRBV6-2 or TRBV6-3 and TRBJ1-2, with the D gene too uncertain to name. Sequencing was performed on blood. The sequence derives from a female donor with papillary thyroid cancer or a benign thyroid nodule (not recorded which). Some clones in this sample may be carry-over from other donors' samples. The bases are TGTGCCAGCAGTTACTCGCAAAACAACCGGGCCGGCTACACCTTC. This yields the protein CASSYSQNNRAGYTF.